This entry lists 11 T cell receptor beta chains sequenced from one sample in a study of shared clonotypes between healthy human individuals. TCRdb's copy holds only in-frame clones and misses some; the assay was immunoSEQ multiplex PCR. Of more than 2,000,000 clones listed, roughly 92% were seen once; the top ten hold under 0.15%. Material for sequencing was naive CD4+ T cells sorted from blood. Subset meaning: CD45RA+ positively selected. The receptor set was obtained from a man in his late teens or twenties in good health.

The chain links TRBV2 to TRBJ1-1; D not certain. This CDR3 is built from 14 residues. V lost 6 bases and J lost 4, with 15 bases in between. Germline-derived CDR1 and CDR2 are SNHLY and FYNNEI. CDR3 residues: CASSVLSVVTEAFF. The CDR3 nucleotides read TGTGCCAGCAGCGTACTTTCGGTGGTCACTGAAGCTTTCTTT.

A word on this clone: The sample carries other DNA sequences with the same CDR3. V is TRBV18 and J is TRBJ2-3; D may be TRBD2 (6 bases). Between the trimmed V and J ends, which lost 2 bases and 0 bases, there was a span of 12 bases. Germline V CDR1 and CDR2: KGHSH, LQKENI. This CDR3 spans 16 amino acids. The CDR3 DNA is TGTGCCAGCTCACCATTGGCGGGGCCTAGCACAGATACGCAGTATTTT. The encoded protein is CASSPLAGPSTDTQYF.

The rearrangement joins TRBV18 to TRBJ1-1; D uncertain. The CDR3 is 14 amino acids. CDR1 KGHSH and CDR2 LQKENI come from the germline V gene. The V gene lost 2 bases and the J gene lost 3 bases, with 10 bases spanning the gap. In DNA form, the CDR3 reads TGTGCCAGCTCACCAGGGTATCAGGACACTGAAGCTTTCTTT. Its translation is CASSPGYQDTEAFF.

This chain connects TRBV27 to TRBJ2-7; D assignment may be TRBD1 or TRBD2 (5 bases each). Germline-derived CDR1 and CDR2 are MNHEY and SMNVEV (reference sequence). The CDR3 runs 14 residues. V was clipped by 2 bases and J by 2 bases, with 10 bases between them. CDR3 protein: CASSLGTPTYEQYF. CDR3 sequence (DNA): TGTGCCAGCAGTTTAGGGACGCCTACCTACGAGCAGTACTTC.

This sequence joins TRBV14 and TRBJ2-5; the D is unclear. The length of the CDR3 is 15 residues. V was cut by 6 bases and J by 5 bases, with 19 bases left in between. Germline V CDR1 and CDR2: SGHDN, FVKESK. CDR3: CASSHQRGRWETQYF. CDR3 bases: TGTGCCAGCAGTCATCAACGTGGGCGGTGGGAGACCCAGTACTTC.

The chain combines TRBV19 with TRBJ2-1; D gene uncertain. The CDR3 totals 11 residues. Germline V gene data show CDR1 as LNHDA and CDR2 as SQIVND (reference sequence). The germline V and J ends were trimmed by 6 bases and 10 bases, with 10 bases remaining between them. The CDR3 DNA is TGTGCCAGTAGCGATCTGGAAGAGCAGTTCTTC. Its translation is CASSDLEEQFF.

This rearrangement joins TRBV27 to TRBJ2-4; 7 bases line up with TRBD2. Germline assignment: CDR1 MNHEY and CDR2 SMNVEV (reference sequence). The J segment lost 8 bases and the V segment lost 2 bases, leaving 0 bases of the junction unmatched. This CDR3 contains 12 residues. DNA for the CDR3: TGTGCCAGCAGTTTAGGGGGGGACATTCAGTACTTC. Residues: CASSLGGDIQYF.

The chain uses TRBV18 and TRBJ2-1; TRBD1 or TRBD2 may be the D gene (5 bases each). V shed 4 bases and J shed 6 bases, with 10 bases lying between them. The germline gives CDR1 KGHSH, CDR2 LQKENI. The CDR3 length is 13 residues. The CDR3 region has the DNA TGTGCCAGCTCACTGGGACCGGTCAATGAGCAGTTCTTC. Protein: CASSLGPVNEQFF.

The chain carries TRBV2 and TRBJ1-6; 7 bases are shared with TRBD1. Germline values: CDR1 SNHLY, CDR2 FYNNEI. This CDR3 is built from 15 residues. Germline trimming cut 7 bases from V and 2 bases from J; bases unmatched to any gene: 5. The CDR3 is CASKTGVAYNSPLHF. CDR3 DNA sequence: TGTGCCAGCAAAACAGGGGTGGCCTATAATTCACCCCTCCACTTT.

CDR3 in DNA: TGTGCCAGCAGCACCCGGACAGGGGAGTTCGGGGAGCTGTTTTTT. Translated, it gives CASSTRTGEFGELFF. The J gene is TRBJ2-2, the V gene TRBV5-4; 9 bases map to TRBD1. Losses at the gene ends were 4 bases for V and 7 bases for J; bases not matched to a gene: 8. CDR3 length equals 15 residues. Germline-derived CDR1 and CDR2 are SGHNT and YYREEE (reference sequence). Complete variable domain (other parts from reference TRBV5-4 and TRBJ2-2): ETGVTQSPTHLIKTRGQQVTLRCSSQSGHNTVSWYQQALGQGPQFIFQYYREEENGRGNFPPRFSGLQFPNYSSELNVNALELDDSALYLCASSTRTGEFGELFFGEGSRLTVL.

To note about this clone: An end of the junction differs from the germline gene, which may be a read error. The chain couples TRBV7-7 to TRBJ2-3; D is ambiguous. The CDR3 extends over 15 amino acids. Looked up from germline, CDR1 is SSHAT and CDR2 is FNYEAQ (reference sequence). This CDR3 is CASSPQTTSTDTQYF. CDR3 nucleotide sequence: TGTGCTAGCAGCCCACAAACGACGAGCACAGATACGCAGTATTTT. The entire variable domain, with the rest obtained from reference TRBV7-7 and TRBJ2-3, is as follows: GAGVSQSPRYKVTKRGQDVTLRCDPISSHATLYWYQQALGQGPEFLTYFNYEAQPDKSGLPSDRFSAERPEGSISTLTIQRTEQRDSAMYRCASSPQTTSTDTQYFGPGTRLTVL.